Listed below are T cell receptor beta chains from one sample, sequenced in a study of T-cell reconstitution after alpha-beta-depleted transplantation in children. A single record per CDR3 protein comes from TCRdb applying MiXCR to the PCR reads. The sample gives some 220,000 distinct CDR3 sequences, roughly a tenth of which show up once; roughly 27% is in the top ten. The source material was PBMCs, sampled before TCRalphabeta/CD19-depleted stem cell transplant. The receptors here all came from a child younger than two with acute myeloid leukemia, due to receive a stem cell transplant. Both conserved end residues are part of each CDR3. D genes are given only for firm matches. The size entry is marked missing in some rows and otherwise reads once, few, many or a size class.

V	length	J	size	D	DNA	CDR3
TRBV7-2	14	TRBJ2-2	many	NA	TGTGCCAGCAGCCCAAATAGGGTCGTCGGGGAGCTGTTTTTT	CASSPNRVVGELFF
TRBV12-3/TRBV12-4	14	TRBJ2-3	many	TRBD1	TGTGCCAGCATCTTGACAGGGGGCACAGATACGCAGTATTTT	CASILTGGTDTQYF
TRBV7-8	17	TRBJ2-1	many	TRBD2	TGTGCCAGCAGCTTAGCGGGAGCGGGAGGGTCCTACAATGAGCAGTTCTTC	CASSLAGAGGSYNEQFF
TRBV20-1	11	TRBJ2-7	many	TRBD2	TGCAGTGCGGAAACTAGCGCCGAGCAGTACTTC	CSAETSAEQYF
TRBV10-1	16	TRBJ2-1	NA	NA	TGCGCCAGCAGTCCAAGGGAGGCTGGGGGGTACAATGAGCAGTTCTTC	CASSPREAGGYNEQFF
TRBV10-3	15	TRBJ1-1	many	TRBD1	TGTGCCATCAGTAAATTCCGGGACAGGAACACTGAAGCTTTCTTT	CAISKFRDRNTEAFF
TRBV28	16	TRBJ2-4	many	NA	TGTGCCAGCAGTTTAAAGGCGGGACTAGCCAAAAACATTCAGTACTTC	CASSLKAGLAKNIQYF
TRBV20-1	14	TRBJ2-7	many	TRBD2	TGCAGTGCTAGAGATAGCGGGAAGTCCTACGAGCAGTACTTC	CSARDSGKSYEQYF
TRBV20-1	15	TRBJ2-3	few	TRBD1	TGCAGTGTCCCTCCTTGGGACAGGGAGAGCTATACGCAGTATTTT	CSVPPWDRESYTQYF
TRBV5-1	16	TRBJ2-1	many	NA	TGCGCCAGCGGCCCGGGTAATAGCGGATCTTACAATGAGCAGTTCTTC	CASGPGNSGSYNEQFF
TRBV10-3	16	TRBJ2-7	few	TRBD2	TGTGCCATCAGTGAGCGGGGACTAGCAGGGTTCCACGAGCAGTACTTC	CAISERGLAGFHEQYF
TRBV20-1	13	TRBJ2-1	many	NA	TGCAGTGCTAGACAGCAAGACTACAATGAGCAGTTCTTC	CSARQQDYNEQFF
TRBV3-1	12	TRBJ2-7	many	NA	TGTGCCAGCAGCCAAGGCGACTACGAGCAGTACTTC	CASSQGDYEQYF
TRBV6-2/TRBV6-3	14	TRBJ1-3	many	NA	TGTGCCAGCAGTTACAATGACGCTGGAAACACCATATATTTT	CASSYNDAGNTIYF
TRBV10-3	15	TRBJ2-2	many	TRBD2	TGTGCCATCAGTGGACTAGCGGCGAACACCGGGGAGCTGTTTTTT	CAISGLAANTGELFF
TRBV3-1	13	TRBJ2-7	few	NA	TGTGCCAGCAAAACTTCGGGGCGCGGCGAGCAGTACTTC	CASKTSGRGEQYF
TRBV28	14	TRBJ1-2	many	NA	TGTGCCAGCAGTTTAGGGGGAATATACTATGGCTACACCTTC	CASSLGGIYYGYTF
TRBV20-1	13	TRBJ2-3	many	NA	TGCAGTGCTAGCGGGAGTTTGGCAGATACGCAGTATTTT	CSASGSLADTQYF
TRBV20-1	13	TRBJ1-5	many	NA	TGCAGTGCTATTCCGGGGGGCAATCAGCCCCAGCATTTT	CSAIPGGNQPQHF
TRBV5-1	16	TRBJ2-2	many	TRBD2	TGCGCCAGCAGCTTGGCGGGAGGGTCTACCACCGGGGAGCTGTTTTTT	CASSLAGGSTTGELFF
TRBV28	17	TRBJ1-1	many	NA	TGTGCCAGCAGTTTAGTCCGTTACAGGGCCAGGGACACTGAAGCTTTCTTT	CASSLVRYRARDTEAFF
TRBV5-1	15	TRBJ2-7	many	NA	TGCGCCAGCAGCTTGGCCTTCTCCGGTACCTACGAGCAGTACTTC	CASSLAFSGTYEQYF
TRBV7-9	13	TRBJ1-2	many	TRBD1	TGTGCCAGCACTGGACAGGGCCTCTATGGCTACACCTTC	CASTGQGLYGYTF
TRBV6-5	16	TRBJ2-7	many	TRBD1	TGTGCCAGCAGTTACCCACGACAGGGGGGTATCTACGAGCAGTACTTC	CASSYPRQGGIYEQYF
TRBV7-3	15	TRBJ2-3	many	TRBD2	TGTGCCAGCAGCTTACTCGCGGGAGGGTCAGATACGCAGTATTTT	CASSLLAGGSDTQYF
TRBV7-2	14	TRBJ2-5	many	NA	TGTGCCAGCAGCTCGACAGACTTCCAAGAGACCCAGTACTTC	CASSSTDFQETQYF
TRBV20-1	18	TRBJ2-5	many	TRBD2	TGCAGTGCTAGAGGATCATCGGGACTAGCGGGAGGGCAACTTACCCAGTACTTC	CSARGSSGLAGGQLTQYF
TRBV28	13	TRBJ2-7	many	NA	TGTGCCAGCAGTTTTGACAGCTCCTACGAGCAGTACTTC	CASSFDSSYEQYF
TRBV18	14	TRBJ2-7	many	TRBD1	TGTGCCAGCTCACCACAGACAGGGGACTACGAGCAGTACTTC	CASSPQTGDYEQYF
TRBV10-1	14	TRBJ2-4	many	TRBD1	TGCGCCAGCAGTGACCAAGGACAGGGATACATTCAGTACTTC	CASSDQGQGYIQYF
TRBV7-9	15	TRBJ2-3	many	NA	TGTGCCAGCAGCTCCCGGCGGGGAAGCACAGATACGCAGTATTTT	CASSSRRGSTDTQYF
TRBV21-1	17	TRBJ2-6	many	NA	TGTGCCAGCAGCAAAGTGGCAGGGGACTCTGGGGCCAACGTCCTGACTTTC	CASSKVAGDSGANVLTF
TRBV4-1	19	TRBJ2-4	many	TRBD2	TGCGCCAGCAGCCAAGAGAACGGGGGGATAGAAATAGCCAAAAACATTCAGTACTTC	CASSQENGGIEIAKNIQYF
TRBV4-2	20	TRBJ2-3	few	TRBD2	TGTGCCAGCAGCGCCTCCGGGACAGTCAGGACTAGCGCGGCCACAGATACGCAGTATTTT	CASSASGTVRTSAATDTQYF
TRBV3-1	15	TRBJ2-7	many	TRBD2	TGTGCCAGCAGCCAAGATGCTAGCGGAGCCTACGAGCAGTACTTC	CASSQDASGAYEQYF
TRBV2	14	TRBJ1-2	NA	NA	TGTGCCAGCAGTTACAGGGTCCTCGGTACGGGCTACACCTTC	CASSYRVLGTGYTF
TRBV29-1	14	TRBJ2-3	many	NA	TGCAGCGTTGAAGATACCCTTCGCACAGATACGCAGTATTTT	CSVEDTLRTDTQYF
TRBV5-5	15	TRBJ2-1	NA	TRBD2	TGTGCCAGCAGCTTGGGTGCGGGAGTTGGAAATGAGCAGTTCTTC	CASSLGAGVGNEQFF
TRBV11-3	14	TRBJ2-7	few	NA	TGTGCCAGCAGCGCTACTACACCAGCCTACGAGCAGTACTTC	CASSATTPAYEQYF
TRBV20-1	10	TRBJ2-1	many	NA	TGCAGTGCTCTTCTTAAAGAGCAGTTCTTC	CSALLKEQFF
TRBV6-5	14	TRBJ2-5	many	NA	TGTGCCAGCAGCCGTACTAGGGGGGCGGAGACCCAGTACTTC	CASSRTRGAETQYF
TRBV20-1	12	TRBJ1-1	many	NA	TGCAGTGCTAGAGACAGACTCACTGAAGCTTTCTTT	CSARDRLTEAFF
TRBV20-1	14	TRBJ2-1	many	NA	TGCAGTGCTAGAACTCCGTGGACACTTCGTGAGCAGTTCTTC	CSARTPWTLREQFF
TRBV27	14	TRBJ2-1	few	NA	TGTGCCAGCGCTCCCGGTTTCTCCTACAATGAGCAGTTCTTC	CASAPGFSYNEQFF
TRBV7-9	15	TRBJ2-7	many	NA	TGTGCCAGCAGCCAGTTCGAGTCAGGATACTACGAGCAGTACTTC	CASSQFESGYYEQYF